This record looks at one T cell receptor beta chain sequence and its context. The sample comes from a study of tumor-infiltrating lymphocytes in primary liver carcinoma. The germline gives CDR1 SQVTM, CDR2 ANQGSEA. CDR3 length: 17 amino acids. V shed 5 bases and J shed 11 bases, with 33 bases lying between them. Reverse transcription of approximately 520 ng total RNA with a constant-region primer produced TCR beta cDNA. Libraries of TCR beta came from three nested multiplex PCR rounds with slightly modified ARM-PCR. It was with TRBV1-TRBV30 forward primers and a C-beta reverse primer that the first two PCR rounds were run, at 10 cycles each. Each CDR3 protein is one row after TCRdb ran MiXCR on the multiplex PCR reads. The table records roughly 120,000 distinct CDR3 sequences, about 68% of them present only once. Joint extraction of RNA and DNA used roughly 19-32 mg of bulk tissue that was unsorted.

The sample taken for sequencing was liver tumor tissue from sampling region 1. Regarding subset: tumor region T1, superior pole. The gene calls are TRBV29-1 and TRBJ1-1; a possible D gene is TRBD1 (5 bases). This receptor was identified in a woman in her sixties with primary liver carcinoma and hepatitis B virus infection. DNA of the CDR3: TGCAGCGTTTTCCTTCGGGGCAGAAGCTCCATGAACAATGAGGCTTTCTTT. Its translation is CSVFLRGRSSMNNEAFF.